The sequence of this TCR beta chain was determined in a study of blood T cell repertoires in COVID-19. Original methodology: Estimates of nucleated cell counts were drawn from the amplification of reference gene primers. Some clones are missing from TCRdb's copy, which holds only in-frame ones; the method was immunoSEQ multiplex PCR. That table supplies the V and J calls and clone size; D and trimming were determined from the DNA. The data show 60,000 to 75,000 clones, with roughly 85% seen just once and about 30% held by the top ten. The CDR3 covers 17 residues. The germline V gene encodes CDR1 LNHNV and CDR2 YYDKDF (reference sequence). Trimming removed 0 bases at V and 6 bases at J, with 17 bases between.

What was sequenced was peripheral blood. The chain carries TRBV15 and TRBJ1-4; D is uncertain. The source of this sequence is a man aged 60 to 75 with active or convalescent COVID-19. CDR3 protein: CATSRDFLRVGYEKLFF. The CDR3 nucleotides read TGTGCCACCAGCAGAGATTTTCTGAGGGTGGGCTATGAAAAACTGTTTTTT.